The 9 T cell receptor beta chains given below trace back to one sample, sequenced in a study of T cells in Graves' hyperthyroidism and ophthalmopathy. There were TCR beta CDR3 regions amplified from RNA transcripts. RT-PCR in the first round (using the HTBI primer set) targeted the TCR CDR3. TCRdb recomputed calls from the multiplex PCR reads with MiXCR, one row per CDR3 protein. Of 450,000 to 650,000 distinct CDR3 sequences listed, less than 25% are singletons. The sample taken for sequencing was blood. Receptor source: a man younger than 30 with Graves' hyperthyroidism.

The chain combines TRBV3-1 with TRBJ1-3; a possible D gene is TRBD1 (5 bases). V was shortened by 0 bases and J by 1 base, with 13 bases between the two germline ends. The CDR3 consists of 17 residues. In germline, CDR1 is LGHDT, CDR2 YNNKEL (reference sequence). The CDR3 loop reads CASSQDSDIWSGNTIYF. For the CDR3, the DNA is TGTGCCAGCAGCCAAGATTCGGACATATGGTCTGGAAACACCATATATTTT.

This clonotype came up a few times. The chain combines TRBV7-3 with TRBJ2-5, with D possibly TRBD2 on 6 matching bases. CDR3 size: 15 residues. Germline lookup yields CDR1 SGHTA and CDR2 FQGTGA. The germline V and J ends were trimmed by 2 bases and 0 bases, with 10 bases remaining between them. Here the CDR3 reads CASSLSGGNQETQYF. The CDR3 DNA reads TGTGCCAGCAGCTTATCAGGCGGGAACCAAGAGACCCAGTACTTC.

This clonotype was seen many times. V usage is TRBV20-1 and J usage is TRBJ1-2; tentative D call: TRBD1 (5 bases). Trimming removed 6 bases from V and 8 bases from J, with 16 bases in between. CDR3 length equals 12 residues. Germline loops: CDR1 DFQATT, CDR2 SNEGSKA (reference sequence). This CDR3 is CSALKGTEGYTF. CDR3 in DNA: TGCAGTGCCCTAAAGGGGACCGAGGGCTACACCTTC.

The rearrangement joins TRBV5-1 to TRBJ2-2, with D unresolved. This CDR3 spans 14 amino acids. V dropped 5 bases and J dropped 5 bases, with 13 bases sitting between them. From germline, CDR1 is SGHRS and CDR2 YFSETQ. CDR3 sequence (DNA): TGCGCCAGCAGACTCGCATTTTTGACCGGGGAGCTGTTTTTT. It specifies CASRLAFLTGELFF.

This clonotype was seen ten or more times. This sequence joins TRBV12-3 or TRBV12-4 and TRBJ2-7, with 7 bases fitting TRBD2. The CDR3 covers 14 residues. V lost 7 bases and J lost 0; bases outside the gene matches: 6. The CDR3 is CASMTSLSSYEQYF. The CDR3 DNA follows: TGTGCCAGCATGACTAGCCTAAGCTCCTACGAGCAGTACTTC.

In its sample, this clonotype was seen many times. The chain combines TRBV6-5 with TRBJ1-2, with TRBD1 matching over 9 bases. Germline V CDR1 and CDR2: MNHEY, SVGAGI. CDR3 length equals 15 residues. V shed 0 bases and J 5 bases; nucleotides not matched to a gene: 4. CDR3 nucleotide sequence: TGTGCCAGCAGTTACTCGGGGACAGGGAGTTATGGCTACACCTTC. Translation: CASSYSGTGSYGYTF.

In this sample, this clonotype turned up many times. The genes are TRBV12-3 or TRBV12-4 and TRBJ2-5, with 11 bases aligning to TRBD2. J was trimmed by 1 base and V by 5 bases; bases with no gene match: 12. This CDR3 spans 18 amino acids. CDR3 loop: CASSLLRLAGRSQETQYF. The CDR3 nucleotides are TGTGCCAGCAGTCTACTACGACTAGCGGGGAGAAGCCAAGAGACCCAGTACTTC.

There are many counts of this clonotype. The V gene is TRBV7-2, the J gene TRBJ2-2, with a tentative D call TRBD2 (5 bases). The germline V gene encodes CDR1 SGHTA and CDR2 FQGNSA. V was pared by 5 bases and J by 11 bases, with 15 bases between. This CDR3 has 13 residues. CDR3 nucleotides: TGTGCCAGCAGCCCCACCGGGATAGCAGAGCTGTTTTTT. Translated: CASSPTGIAELFF.

This clonotype was found a few times. The genes are TRBV11-2 and TRBJ2-2, with D perhaps TRBD1 (6 bases). CDR1 and CDR2 (germline): SGHAT, FQNNGV. V was clipped by 8 bases and J by 4 bases, with 20 bases between them. This CDR3 contains 16 residues. Here the CDR3 DNA reads TGTGCCAGCCGCCGGCTGGGGGCGACGACCACCGGGGAGCTGTTTTTT. It translates to CASRRLGATTTGELFF.